This T cell receptor beta chain comes out of a study of blood T cell repertoires in COVID-19. Study-wide context: Italy, Spain and the United States were the sources of the convalescent and acute COVID-19 samples.

Germline lookup yields CDR1 SEHNR and CDR2 FQNEAQ (reference sequence). This CDR3 contains 16 residues. V dropped 3 bases and J dropped 6; count of bases not matched to a gene: 9. In the authors' methods: Amplified reference gene primers provided the basis for estimating nucleated cell counts. Sequencing was performed with immunoSEQ multiplex PCR; in TCRdb, only in-frame clones are kept and a portion is missing. The V and J calls and clone size were taken over from that table, and D and trimming were inferred from the DNA. Of under 95,000 clones in the sample, 83% were seen once. The chain has TRBV7-9 and TRBJ2-1, with 9 positions matching TRBD2. Sequencing used peripheral blood. This receptor was obtained from a woman aged 80 or over with acute or convalescent COVID-19. This CDR3 reads CASSFRRGGRGNEQFF. CDR3 nucleotide sequence: TGTGCCAGCAGCTTCCGACGGGGCGGGAGGGGCAATGAGCAGTTCTTC.